The 8 T cell receptor beta chains in this list originate from one sample, sequenced in a study of naive and memory T cell subsets. No cognate antigen is known for these TCRs. Two oligonucleotides, mixed equimolar, formed the beta constant-region primer covering TRBC1 and TRBC2. The ligated cDNA underwent four PCR rounds using SP2 and nested alpha and beta constant-region primers. TCRdb re-derived calls from the UMI-ligation and nested PCR reads in MiXCR, one entry per CDR3 protein. Altogether approximately 140,000 distinct CDR3 sequences are present, 22% being singletons, with the ten largest covering 0.095% to 0.12%. Findings and caveats of the study: Especially in CD8 cells, naive repertoires contained a few larger clonotypes, possibly CD45RA-re-expressing memory cells.

Sequenced: naive CD4+ T cells from blood. Every receptor here comes from a human donor in good health.

In its sample, this clonotype was seen many times. J is TRBJ2-7 and V is TRBV6-5, with D uncertain. This CDR3 has 12 amino acids. The germline gives CDR1 MNHEY, CDR2 SVGAGI. V lost 0 bases and J lost 7, with 7 bases in between. The CDR3 DNA follows: TGTGCCAGCAGTTACTCTACGGGTGAGCAGTACTTC. This gives the protein CASSYSTGEQYF.

In its sample, this clonotype was seen a few times. This chain uses TRBV27 with TRBJ1-4; D is unclear. The CDR3 sequence is 13 residues long. V lost 4 bases, J lost 4 bases, and 7 bases lay in between. Germline V lookup: CDR1 MNHEY, CDR2 SMNVEV (reference sequence). The CDR3: CASSSQLNEKLFF. The CDR3 coding sequence is TGTGCCAGCAGTTCCCAGCTTAATGAAAAACTGTTTTTT.

V gene TRBV20-1 combines with J gene TRBJ2-5; TRBD2 matches at 7 bases. The length of the CDR3 is 13 residues. Per the germline V gene, CDR1 is DFQATT and CDR2 is SNEGSKA (reference sequence). V was pared by 3 bases and J by 6 bases, with 7 bases of the junction left unmatched. This CDR3 reads CSASSGRWQTQYF. CDR3 DNA: TGCAGTGCTAGTTCCGGGAGGTGGCAGACCCAGTACTTC.

This clonotype was seen only a few times. The V gene is TRBV27, the J gene TRBJ2-7; perhaps TRBD2 as D (5 bases). The CDR3 is 20 residues long. Germline lookup yields CDR1 MNHEY and CDR2 SMNVEV (reference sequence). The ends were cut back, 5 bases at V and 12 bases at J, with 41 bases in the middle. The CDR3 reads CASSPSRWPAMITSSTGTYF. In DNA form, the CDR3 reads TGTGCCAGCAGTCCTTCTCGCTGGCCCGCAATGATTACGAGCAGTACGGGAACGTACTTC.

V gene TRBV14 combines with J gene TRBJ2-5; TRBD2 is a possible D gene (6 bases). Trimming took off 2 bases at V and 3 bases at J, with 13 bases between the two ends. Germline assignment: CDR1 SGHDN and CDR2 FVKESK. There are 15 residues in the CDR3. The CDR3 nucleotides read TGTGCCAGCAGCCAACCACCACCGGGGGAAGAGACCCAGTACTTC. It translates to CASSQPPPGEETQYF. The whole variable domain, remainder taken from reference TRBV14 and TRBJ2-5, is EAGVTQFPSHSVIEKGQTVTLRCDPISGHDNLYWYRRVMGKEIKFLLHFVKESKQDESGMPNNRFLAERTGGTYSTLKVQPAELEDSGVYFCASSQPPPGEETQYFGPGTRLLVL.

The chain carries TRBV27 and TRBJ1-1; TRBD1 matches at 8 bases. The J segment lost 4 bases and the V segment lost 5 bases, leaving 6 bases of the junction unmatched. The V gene's germline CDR1 is MNHEY and CDR2 SMNVEV (reference sequence). The CDR3 sequence is 14 residues long. The CDR3 protein is CASSPRGLGTEAFF. The CDR3 DNA reads TGTGCCAGCAGTCCCAGGGGGCTCGGCACTGAAGCTTTCTTT.

V usage is TRBV5-1 and J usage is TRBJ1-3, with a weak D call TRBD1 (5 bases). This CDR3 region has 14 residues. CDR1 is SGHRS and CDR2 is YFSETQ in the germline V gene. V lost 0 bases to trimming and J lost 2 bases, with 6 bases between them. CDR3 region: CASSLAGTGNTIYF. In DNA form, the CDR3 reads TGCGCCAGCAGCTTGGCAGGGACTGGAAACACCATATATTTT. Drawing the rest from reference TRBV5-1 and TRBJ1-3, the complete variable domain is KAGVTQTPRYLIKTRGQQVTLSCSPISGHRSVSWYQQTPGQGLQFLFEYFSETQRNKGNFPGRFSGRQFSNSRSEMNVSTLELGDSALYLCASSLAGTGNTIYFGEGSWLTVV.

This clonotype was seen ten or more times. The genes are TRBV20-1 and TRBJ2-3; TRBD1 agrees at 11 bases. The CDR3 consists of 14 residues. V shed 4 bases and J 6 bases; nucleotides not matched to a gene: 6. Germline-derived CDR1 and CDR2 are DFQATT and SNEGSKA (reference sequence). CDR3 sequence (DNA): TGCAGTGCTAAGGACAGGGGGCATTCGGATACGCAGTATTTT. It encodes CSAKDRGHSDTQYF.